These 9 T cell receptor beta chains originate from one sample sequenced in a study of regulatory T cells in long-lasting Graves disease. As for time point: persistent/refractory GD, antithyroid drugs over 5 years with positive TRAb. Isolated PBMC RNA provided the starting material for the TCR library. In building TCR beta libraries, iRepertoire HTBI primers were used together with Arm-PCR of CDR3 regions. TCRdb ran MiXCR on the multiplex PCR reads and lists one entry per CDR3 protein. The repertoire holds a few hundred thousand distinct CDR3 sequences, with approximately 25% as singletons. Source: peripheral blood mononuclear cells (PBMCs), taken when the disease was refractory, from a patient treated with antithyroid drugs. All receptors derive from a woman aged 40-49 years with Graves disease.

In the case of this clonotype: A single base separates this from a much larger clone, so it may be a read error. The rearrangement joins TRBV6-1 to TRBJ1-2, with D perhaps TRBD1 (6 bases). There are 15 residues in the CDR3. The V gene lost 0 bases and the J gene lost 6 bases, with 14 bases spanning the gap. The germline V gene has CDR1 MNHNS and CDR2 SASEGT. CDR3 nucleotide sequence: TGTGCCAGCAGTGAAGCGCTTCAGGGGATCCATGGCTACACCTTC. Translating gives CASSEALQGIHGYTF.

This clonotype was observed a few times. This chain joins TRBV6-1 and TRBJ2-1, with 8 nucleotides matching TRBD2. Looked up from germline, CDR1 is MNHNS and CDR2 is SASEGT. The V gene end was trimmed by 6 bases and the J gene end by 7 bases; junction bases not matched to a gene: 14. The CDR3 runs 16 residues. The CDR3 loop is CASRGLASGLGNEQFF. The CDR3 DNA is TGTGCCAGCAGAGGATTGGCTAGCGGGTTGGGGAATGAGCAGTTCTTC.

This clonotype was seen ten or more times. This chain links TRBV2 with TRBJ1-6; D is undetermined. Trimming shortened V by 4 bases and J by 7 bases, and 17 bases separated the two germline ends. The germline V gene has CDR1 SNHLY and CDR2 FYNNEI. This CDR3 contains 16 residues. CDR3: CASSGPKSGTNSPLHF. The CDR3 DNA is TGTGCCAGCAGTGGACCTAAAAGCGGCACCAATTCACCCCTCCACTTT. The full variable domain, its missing parts supplied by reference TRBV2 and TRBJ1-6, is EPEVTQTPSHQVTQMGQEVILRCVPISNHLYFYWYRQILGQKVEFLVSFYNNEISEKSEIFDDQFSVERPDGSNFTLKIRSTKLEDSAMYFCASSGPKSGTNSPLHFGNGTRLTVT.

This clonotype has ten or more counts. This chain joins TRBV2 and TRBJ2-5; tentatively, D is TRBD1 or TRBD2 (5 bases each). Trimming left V 4 bases short and J 4 bases short, with 16 bases between. Germline CDR1 is SNHLY and CDR2 is FYNNEI. The CDR3 runs 15 residues. The CDR3 nucleotides read TGTGCCAGCAGTGCCGGGGCTAGCTTAGGAGAGACCCAGTACTTC. Protein sequence: CASSAGASLGETQYF.

In its sample, this clonotype was seen many times. The gene calls are TRBV28 and TRBJ1-5; D not certain. This CDR3 contains 16 residues. Germline V gene sequence: CDR1 MDHEN, CDR2 SYDVKM. V lost 3 bases and J lost 5, with 17 bases in between. The CDR3 DNA is TGTGCCAGCAGTTTCCCGGGATCTGGGTCCTATCAGCCCCAGCATTTT. Encoded protein: CASSFPGSGSYQPQHF.

This rearrangement joins TRBV19 to TRBJ2-7; no reliable D call. This CDR3 is built from 12 residues. V dropped 7 bases and J dropped 5 bases, with 12 bases sitting between them. Germline V gene lookup returns CDR1 LNHDA and CDR2 SQIVND (reference sequence). This CDR3 reads CASNNGGDEQYF. DNA for the CDR3: TGTGCCAGTAACAACGGTGGAGACGAGCAGTACTTC. The full variable domain, with the rest looked up from reference TRBV19 and TRBJ2-7, is DGGITQSPKYLFRKEGQNVTLSCEQNLNHDAMYWYRQDPGQGLRLIYYSQIVNDFQKGDIAEGYSVSREKKESFPLTVTSAQKNPTAFYLCASNNGGDEQYFGPGTRLTVT.

This clonotype was counted many times. The chain recombines TRBV20-1 with TRBJ2-5; possible D gene TRBD1, 6 bases. Germline lookup yields CDR1 DFQATT and CDR2 SNEGSKA (reference sequence). The CDR3 covers 13 residues. Trimming pared 6 bases from V and 6 bases from J, leaving 17 bases between. CDR3 bases: TGCAGTGCCCTCAACGACAGGCCAAAGACCCAGTACTTC. As protein: CSALNDRPKTQYF.

This clonotype was counted only a few times. The chain couples TRBV25-1 to TRBJ2-2; maybe TRBD2 (6 bases). Trimming removed 5 bases from V and 0 bases from J, with 13 bases in between. CDR3 size: 16 residues. The germline V gene has CDR1 MGHDK and CDR2 SYGVNS. CDR3 residues: CASSLYGDSNTGELFF. Written as DNA, the CDR3 is TGTGCCAGCAGTCTATACGGGGACTCGAACACCGGGGAGCTGTTTTTT.

V usage is TRBV4-1 and J usage is TRBJ1-2; the D gene is possibly TRBD1 (5 bases). The CDR3 has 15 amino acids. Germline V CDR1 and CDR2: MGHRA, YSYEKL. Trimming removed 4 bases from V and 4 bases from J, with 16 bases in between. CDR3 loop: CASSPLTVKIYGYTF. CDR3 DNA sequence: TGCGCCAGCAGCCCATTGACAGTGAAAATCTATGGCTACACCTTC.